A selection of T cell receptor beta chains follows, all from one sample in a study of graft-versus-host responses after intestinal transplantation. No cognate antigen is known for these TCRs. The assay was immunoSEQ multiplex PCR, and TCRdb's table has in-frame clones only and misses some. The table shows about 110,000 clones, with 80% to 95% occurring only once. The sample here was unstimulated CD8+ T cells sorted from spleen or lymph node cells, taken before intestinal transplant. These receptors all stem from a human donor who received an intestinal transplant. Each CDR3 is given with its conserved first and last residue. The D gene is left open where the match is weak. Where a row states a size, it is once, few, many or the class of an expanded clone; other rows omit it.

TRBJ2-2 | NA | NA | TRBV21-1 | TGTGCCAGCAGCAAACCGGGACTAGCGGGAGGGGACACCGGGGAGCTGTTTTTT | CASSKPGLAGGDTGELFF
TRBJ2-2 | NA | NA | TRBV28 | TGTGCCAGCAGTTTTGAACAGGGGAACACCGGGGAGCTGTTTTTT | CASSFEQGNTGELFF
TRBJ2-7 | NA | NA | TRBV7-9 | TGTGCCAGCAGCTCAAGGTTGGGGCCCTACGAGCAGTACTTC | CASSSRLGPYEQYF
TRBJ2-2 | NA | NA | TRBV29-1 | TGCAGCGCCCCCGTATGGGGCACCGGGGAGCTGTTTTTT | CSAPVWGTGELFF
TRBJ2-1 | NA | NA | TRBV11-2 | TGTGCCAGCAGCTTAGGAGCGTTTGGGGACAATGAGCAGTTCTTC | CASSLGAFGDNEQFF
TRBJ2-4 | once | NA | TRBV11-2 | TGTGCCAGCAGCTCGCGCACGCTAGCCAAAAACATTCAGTACTTC | CASSSRTLAKNIQYF
TRBJ2-1 | NA | NA | TRBV6-6 | TGTGCCAGCAGTAACTCGGGACCTGGGTGGGATGAGCAGTTCTTC | CASSNSGPGWDEQFF
TRBJ2-7 | NA | TRBD1 | TRBV7-6 | TGTGCCAGCAGTCCCGGGACAGGGGAATACGAGCAGTACTTC | CASSPGTGEYEQYF
TRBJ1-4 | NA | TRBD1 | TRBV27 | TGTGCCAGCAGTTTTGTTCAGGGGGATGAAAAACTGTTTTTT | CASSFVQGDEKLFF
TRBJ1-2 | NA | TRBD1 | TRBV15 | TGTGCCACCAGCAGGTGGACAGGAGGCTCCTATGGCTACACCTTC | CATSRWTGGSYGYTF
TRBJ2-7 | NA | NA | TRBV5-1 | TGCGCCAGCAGCTTAGGCTACGAGCAGTACTTC | CASSLGYEQYF
TRBJ2-1 | NA | NA | TRBV4-1 | TGCGCCAGCAGCCAAGAAGAGGGAGCATCTGGGAATGAGCAGTTCTTC | CASSQEEGASGNEQFF
TRBJ2-3 | NA | NA | TRBV6-4 | TGTGCCAGCAGTGACCTGGGCCGGAACACAGATACGCAGTATTTT | CASSDLGRNTDTQYF
TRBJ1-4 | NA | NA | TRBV21-1 | TGTGCCAGCATTCAGGACAGGCGGCGTGATGGGGAAAAACTGTTTTTT | CASIQDRRRDGEKLFF
TRBJ2-2 | NA | TRBD2 | TRBV5-1 | TGCGCCAGCCGGGCCCTACTAGCGGGGGGAACCGGGGAGCTGTTTTTT | CASRALLAGGTGELFF
TRBJ2-1 | once | NA | TRBV7-9 | TGTGCCAGCAGCTTAGATCTAGCGCCCTACAATGAGCAGTTCTTC | CASSLDLAPYNEQFF
TRBJ1-6 | NA | NA | TRBV27 | TGTGCCAGCCTCCCGACAGGTCCTTCACCCCTCCACTTT | CASLPTGPSPLHF
TRBJ2-7 | NA | TRBD2 | TRBV7-9 | TGTGCCAGCAGCTTAGGGGGGGGTGGACTAGCGGGGTACGAGCAGTACTTC | CASSLGGGGLAGYEQYF
TRBJ1-2 | NA | NA | TRBV7-9 | TGTGCCAGCAGCTCAACAGGAGATTGGCACTATGGCTACACCTTC | CASSSTGDWHYGYTF
TRBJ2-7 | once | NA | TRBV4-1 | TGCGCCAGCAGTTGGGTAGCGGATGGTGCCTCTGGCTACGAGCAGTACTTC | CASSWVADGASGYEQYF
TRBJ2-3 | NA | TRBD2 | TRBV29-1 | TGCAGCGTTGATCCGGGTTCGCGGGGGGAGGGTACGCAGTATTTT | CSVDPGSRGEGTQYF
TRBJ1-1 | NA | NA | TRBV5-1 | TGCGCCAGCTCCGTTGGTGGCATGAACACTGAAGCTTTCTTT | CASSVGGMNTEAFF
TRBJ2-7 | NA | TRBD2 | TRBV7-2 | TGTGCCAGCAGCCCCCACCCGGCGGGAGGGAACTACGAGCAGTACTTC | CASSPHPAGGNYEQYF
TRBJ2-7 | NA | NA | TRBV10-1 | TGCGCCAGCAGTGAGGTGGAGGGACACGAGCAGTACTTC | CASSEVEGHEQYF
TRBJ1-3 | few | NA | TRBV19 | TGTGCCAGTCTCTCTCCGACGGTCTCTGGAAACACCATATATTTT | CASLSPTVSGNTIYF
TRBJ1-2 | NA | TRBD1 | TRBV25-1 | TGTGCCAGCAGTGGGGGGCACTCCGGGACAGGGAATGGCTACACCTTC | CASSGGHSGTGNGYTF
TRBJ2-3 | NA | NA | TRBV6-6 | TGTGCCAGCAGCGACCGATCCACAGATACGCAGTATTTT | CASSDRSTDTQYF
TRBJ2-2 | NA | TRBD2 | TRBV6-5 | TGTGCCAGCAATACCGGGAGGGGCGGGACCGGGGAGCTGTTTTTT | CASNTGRGGTGELFF
TRBJ1-2 | NA | TRBD1 | TRBV9 | TGTGCCAGCAGCGCGTCCGGGACAGGCACCTATGGCTACACCTTC | CASSASGTGTYGYTF
TRBJ2-7 | NA | TRBD2 | TRBV6-5 | TGTGCCAGCAGTTCCTTAGGGACTAGCGGGAGCTACGAGCAGTACTTC | CASSSLGTSGSYEQYF
TRBJ1-1 | once | NA | TRBV6-6 | TGTGCCAGCAGTCTACGGGGAGTTCACTTTGAAGCTTTCTTT | CASSLRGVHFEAFF
TRBJ2-1 | NA | TRBD1 | TRBV5-6 | TGTGCCAGCAGCTTTGACAGGGGGGCCTACAATGAGCAGTTCTTC | CASSFDRGAYNEQFF
TRBJ2-7 | NA | TRBD2 | TRBV12-5 | TGTGCTAGTGGTTTGGGGGGGGCTAGCGGGAGCTCCTACGAGCAGTACTTC | CASGLGGASGSSYEQYF
TRBJ2-4 | NA | NA | TRBV28 | TGTGCCAGCAGTCCCGAACTAGCTTTAGGTGTAGACATTCAGTACTTC | CASSPELALGVDIQYF
TRBJ2-2 | NA | NA | TRBV5-3 | TGTGCCAGAGGGACAAATGGCACCGGGGAGCTGTTTTTT | CARGTNGTGELFF
TRBJ2-1 | NA | NA | TRBV29-1 | TGCAGCGTTGAAGGGCTGCATAGGGAGCAGTTCTTC | CSVEGLHREQFF
TRBJ2-1 | NA | TRBD2 | TRBV19 | TGTGCCAGTAGTGCGCCTAGCGGGAGTGTCTATGAGCAGTTCTTC | CASSAPSGSVYEQFF
TRBJ1-1 | NA | NA | TRBV27 | TGTGCCAGCAGTTTGAGGGGCACTGAAGCTTTCTTT | CASSLRGTEAFF
TRBJ1-5 | once | NA | TRBV6-5 | TGTGCCAGCAGTTACAGGGACAATCAGCCCCAGCATTTT | CASSYRDNQPQHF
TRBJ2-7 | few | NA | TRBV7-9 | TGTGCCAGCAGCCCGCCGAACCAGGGGACCTACGAGCAGTACTTC | CASSPPNQGTYEQYF